This record covers a single TCR beta chain. Its antigen is undetermined. These data originate in a study of vaccination effects on CD4 cells after COVID-19. Study conclusions and caveats: Marked contraction was observed in infection-induced and vaccine-induced clones late after vaccination.

The CDR3 has 13 amino acids. Trimming removed 2 bases at V and 1 base at J, with 3 bases between. The germline gives CDR1 SGHRS, CDR2 YFSETQ. Libraries were prepared by immunoSEQ multiplex PCR; TCRdb keeps only in-frame clonotypes and omits some of them. The sample has tens of thousands of clones; roughly 74% are singletons. ViraFEST assay sequencing came after antigen-specific CD4+ T cells were expanded with viral peptide pools. When more than 9 days of culture had elapsed, CD4+ T cells were isolated. Two-dose BNT162b2 or mRNA-1273 vaccination was given to participants. Cultures received IL-2 medium that replaced half the medium on days 3 and 7.

The TCR originated in a human donor who received a COVID-19 vaccine. The sequencing here drew on CD4+ T cells from PBMCs cultured with HCoV-OC43 spike peptides, taken after COVID-19 vaccination. Subset here: HCoV-OC43 spike overlapping peptide pool stimulation. V gene TRBV5-1 combines with J gene TRBJ2-2; D is undetermined. The CDR3 DNA reads as TGCGCCAGCAGCTTTGAGAACACCGGGGAGCTGTTTTTT. Its protein product is CASSFENTGELFF. Full variable domain (rest looked up from reference TRBV5-1 and TRBJ2-2): KAGVTQTPRYLIKTRGQQVTLSCSPISGHRSVSWYQQTPGQGLQFLFEYFSETQRNKGNFPGRFSGRQFSNSRSEMNVSTLELGDSALYLCASSFENTGELFFGEGSRLTVL.